This TCR beta chain was found in a study of CD8+ T cells in alopecia areata. Study overall: Among treated patients, oral tofacitinib was administered at 5 to 10 mg twice daily. People stayed on tofacitinib for 6 to 18 months, then stopped the drug for 6 months.

TCR sequencing used cDNA made by reverse transcription of extracted RNA. Profiled with immunoSEQ multiplex PCR; TCRdb holds only in-frame clones, not every one. The table shows about 97,000 clones, with roughly two fifths occurring only once. In this sample, this clone turned up a few times. This receptor was obtained from a human donor with alopecia areata. The sequenced material came from CD4+ T cells sorted from blood.

This CDR3 is CASSLTLSGITDTQYF. CDR3 nucleotides: TGCGCCAGCAGCTTGACACTTAGCGGGATCACAGATACGCAGTATTTT. The chain uses TRBV5-1 and TRBJ2-3; TRBD2 matches 8 bases. The CDR3 runs 16 residues. The ends lost 1 base at V and 2 bases at J; junction bases unmatched: 6. Germline CDR1 reads SGHRS; CDR2 reads YFSETQ.